The next 9 T cell receptor beta chains were all read from a single sample in a study of PD-1 blockade in classical Hodgkin lymphoma. Only in-frame clones appear in the TCRdb table, and some are missing; sequencing was by immunoSEQ multiplex PCR. The sample consists of about 97,000 clones, around four fifths of them appearing once. Relapses following autologous stem cell transplantation were seen in all patients, with brentuximab vedotin exposure varying. The material sequenced was peripheral blood mononuclear cells (PBMCs), taken at baseline. The receptor set was obtained from a human donor with classical Hodgkin lymphoma.

J is TRBJ2-3 and V is TRBV10-3, with D tentatively TRBD2 (6 bases). Trimming pared 0 bases from V and 14 bases from J, leaving 15 bases between. Germline CDR1 reads ENHRY; CDR2 reads SYGVKD. This CDR3 comprises 13 residues. CDR3 sequence: CAISESDGSLAYF. The DNA for the CDR3 is TGTGCCATCAGTGAGTCGGACGGGAGCCTTGCGTATTTT.

The gene calls are TRBV5-1 and TRBJ2-1; 7 bases fit TRBD2. The CDR3 runs 13 residues. V lost 5 bases and J lost 5; bases outside the gene matches: 4. Germline V CDR1 and CDR2: SGHRS, YFSETQ. CDR3 nucleotide sequence: TGCGCCAGCAGTCGGGAGGTCAACAATGAGCAGTTCTTC. It specifies CASSREVNNEQFF.

This rearrangement joins TRBV4-1 to TRBJ2-7; D uncertain. The V end lost 5 bases, the J end lost 10 bases, and 21 bases lay between the germline ends. Germline V gives CDR1 MGHRA, CDR2 YSYEKL. The CDR3 length is 14 residues. This CDR3 reads CASSSTATWGEQYF. The CDR3 region has the DNA TGCGCCAGCAGCTCCACCGCTACTTGGGGTGAACAGTACTTC.

V is TRBV9 and J is TRBJ2-5; TRBD2 aligns across 9 bases. The DNA end lines up better with TRBJ2-7; the J call may be wrong. The CDR3 contains 15 residues. Germline lookup yields CDR1 SGDLS and CDR2 YYNGEE. In nucleotides, the CDR3 is TGTGCCAGCAGCGCCCGCGGCGGGAGGGGATACGAGCAGTACTTC. It is translated as CASSARGGRGYEQYF.

J is TRBJ2-1 and V is TRBV4-2; 11 nucleotides agree with TRBD2. The germline V gene has CDR1 LGHNA and CDR2 YNFKEQ. The CDR3 contains 18 residues. The V segment lost 1 base and the J segment 7 bases; nucleotides outside the gene matches: 12. The CDR3 region is CASSQGVAGGLGSNEQFF. In DNA form, the CDR3 reads TGTGCCAGCAGCCAAGGGGTAGCGGGAGGGCTCGGGTCGAATGAGCAGTTCTTC.

The chain employs TRBV9 and TRBJ2-7, with 7 bases lining up with TRBD1. The junction had 2 bases not matched to a gene; V was cut back by 1 base and J by 1 base. Per the germline V gene, CDR1 is SGDLS and CDR2 is YYNGEE. The CDR3 spans 14 residues. The CDR3 nucleotides read TGTGCCAGCAGCGTAACAGGGGCATCCTACGAGCAGTACTTC. Its protein product is CASSVTGASYEQYF.

J is TRBJ2-7 and V is TRBV6-5; D is unresolved. Deletions cut 2 bases from V and 5 bases from J, with 7 bases between. The CDR3 has 12 amino acids. Germline V gene lookup returns CDR1 MNHEY and CDR2 SVGAGI. CDR3 loop: CASSYRVHEQYF. The CDR3 DNA is TGTGCCAGCAGTTACAGGGTTCACGAGCAGTACTTC.

The genes are TRBV4-2 and TRBJ1-4; no clear D gene. This CDR3 spans 16 amino acids. With 1 base removed from V and 7 bases from J, the gap between germline ends came to 16 bases. Germline V CDR1 and CDR2: LGHNA, YNFKEQ. CDR3 amino acids: CASSQVSRTLREKLFF. The CDR3 nucleotides are TGTGCCAGCAGCCAAGTCTCTAGGACCCTGCGTGAAAAACTGTTTTTT.

The chain couples TRBV19 to TRBJ1-5; D is perhaps TRBD1 (6 bases). From germline, CDR1 is LNHDA and CDR2 SQIVND (reference sequence). V gave up 7 bases and J gave up 2 bases, with 12 bases separating them. The CDR3 loop spans 14 amino acids. The CDR3 DNA sequence: TGTGCCAGTAATAAACAGGGTGGCAATCAGCCCCAGCATTTT. Translating it yields CASNKQGGNQPQHF. Complete variable domain (other parts from reference TRBV19 and TRBJ1-5): DGGITQSPKYLFRKEGQNVTLSCEQNLNHDAMYWYRQDPGQGLRLIYYSQIVNDFQKGDIAEGYSVSREKKESFPLTVTSAQKNPTAFYLCASNKQGGNQPQHFGDGTRLSIL.